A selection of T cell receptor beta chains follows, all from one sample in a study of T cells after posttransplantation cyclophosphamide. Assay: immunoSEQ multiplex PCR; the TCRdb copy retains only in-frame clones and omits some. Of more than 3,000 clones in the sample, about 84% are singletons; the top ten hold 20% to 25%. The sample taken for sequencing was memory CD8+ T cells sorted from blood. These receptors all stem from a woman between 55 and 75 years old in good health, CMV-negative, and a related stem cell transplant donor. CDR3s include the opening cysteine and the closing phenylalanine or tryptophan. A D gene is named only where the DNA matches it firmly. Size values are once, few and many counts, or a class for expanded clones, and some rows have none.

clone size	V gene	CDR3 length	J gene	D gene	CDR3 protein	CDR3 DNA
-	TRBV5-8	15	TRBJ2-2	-	CASSLYRVHTGELFF	TGTGCCAGCAGCCTATACAGGGTTCACACCGGGGAGCTGTTTTTT
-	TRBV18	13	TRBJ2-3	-	CASSPDNTDTQYF	TGTGCCAGCTCACCAGACAACACAGATACGCAGTATTTT
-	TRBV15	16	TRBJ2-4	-	CATMRPEGASKNIQYF	TGTGCCACCATGCGCCCGGAGGGGGCTTCCAAAAACATTCAGTACTTC
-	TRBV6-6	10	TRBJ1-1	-	CASLYTEAFF	TGTGCCAGTCTCTACACTGAAGCTTTCTTT
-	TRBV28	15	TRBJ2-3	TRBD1	CATLEGQGTGDTQYF	TGTGCCACCCTCGAGGGACAGGGTACAGGGGATACGCAGTATTTT
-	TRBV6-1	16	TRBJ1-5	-	CASSEYRDILNQPQHF	TGTGCCAGCAGTGAATACCGGGACATTCTCAATCAGCCCCAGCATTTT
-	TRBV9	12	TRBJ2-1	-	CASSVGHNEQFF	TGTGCCAGCAGCGTAGGGCACAATGAGCAGTTCTTC
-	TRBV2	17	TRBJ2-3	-	CASSDLAFRTSTDTQYF	TGTGCCAGCAGTGACCTAGCGTTCCGGACCTCCACAGATACGCAGTATTTT
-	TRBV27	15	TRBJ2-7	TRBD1	CASSYLGQRSYEQYF	TGTGCCAGCAGTTATCTGGGACAGCGGTCCTACGAGCAGTACTTC
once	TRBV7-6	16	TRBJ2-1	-	CASSLGQVSSYNEQFF	TGTGCCAGCAGCTTAGGGCAGGTGAGCTCCTACAATGAGCAGTTCTTC
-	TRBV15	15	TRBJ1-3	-	CATSRDRTAGNTIYF	TGTGCCACCAGCAGAGATCGGACAGCCGGAAACACCATATATTTT
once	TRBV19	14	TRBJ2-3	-	CASSIRWLTDTQYF	TGTGCCAGTAGTATCAGATGGTTAACAGATACGCAGTATTTT
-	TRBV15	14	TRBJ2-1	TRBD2	CATSRRLADSEQFF	TGTGCCACCAGCAGAAGACTAGCTGACTCTGAGCAGTTCTTC
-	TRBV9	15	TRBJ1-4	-	CASSAGHSTNEKLFF	TGTGCCAGCAGCGCGGGACATTCAACTAATGAAAAACTGTTTTTT
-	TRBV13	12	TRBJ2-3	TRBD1	CASSMDRDTQYF	TGTGCCAGCAGCATGGACAGGGATACGCAGTATTTT
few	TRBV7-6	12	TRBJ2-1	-	CASSMDSNEQFF	TGTGCCAGCAGCATGGACAGCAATGAGCAGTTCTTC
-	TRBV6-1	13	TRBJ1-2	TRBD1	CASSTGEHYGYTF	TGTGCCAGCAGTACAGGGGAGCACTATGGCTACACCTTC
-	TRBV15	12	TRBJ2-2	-	CATSGGGGELFF	TGTGCCACCAGCGGAGGAGGCGGGGAGCTGTTTTTT